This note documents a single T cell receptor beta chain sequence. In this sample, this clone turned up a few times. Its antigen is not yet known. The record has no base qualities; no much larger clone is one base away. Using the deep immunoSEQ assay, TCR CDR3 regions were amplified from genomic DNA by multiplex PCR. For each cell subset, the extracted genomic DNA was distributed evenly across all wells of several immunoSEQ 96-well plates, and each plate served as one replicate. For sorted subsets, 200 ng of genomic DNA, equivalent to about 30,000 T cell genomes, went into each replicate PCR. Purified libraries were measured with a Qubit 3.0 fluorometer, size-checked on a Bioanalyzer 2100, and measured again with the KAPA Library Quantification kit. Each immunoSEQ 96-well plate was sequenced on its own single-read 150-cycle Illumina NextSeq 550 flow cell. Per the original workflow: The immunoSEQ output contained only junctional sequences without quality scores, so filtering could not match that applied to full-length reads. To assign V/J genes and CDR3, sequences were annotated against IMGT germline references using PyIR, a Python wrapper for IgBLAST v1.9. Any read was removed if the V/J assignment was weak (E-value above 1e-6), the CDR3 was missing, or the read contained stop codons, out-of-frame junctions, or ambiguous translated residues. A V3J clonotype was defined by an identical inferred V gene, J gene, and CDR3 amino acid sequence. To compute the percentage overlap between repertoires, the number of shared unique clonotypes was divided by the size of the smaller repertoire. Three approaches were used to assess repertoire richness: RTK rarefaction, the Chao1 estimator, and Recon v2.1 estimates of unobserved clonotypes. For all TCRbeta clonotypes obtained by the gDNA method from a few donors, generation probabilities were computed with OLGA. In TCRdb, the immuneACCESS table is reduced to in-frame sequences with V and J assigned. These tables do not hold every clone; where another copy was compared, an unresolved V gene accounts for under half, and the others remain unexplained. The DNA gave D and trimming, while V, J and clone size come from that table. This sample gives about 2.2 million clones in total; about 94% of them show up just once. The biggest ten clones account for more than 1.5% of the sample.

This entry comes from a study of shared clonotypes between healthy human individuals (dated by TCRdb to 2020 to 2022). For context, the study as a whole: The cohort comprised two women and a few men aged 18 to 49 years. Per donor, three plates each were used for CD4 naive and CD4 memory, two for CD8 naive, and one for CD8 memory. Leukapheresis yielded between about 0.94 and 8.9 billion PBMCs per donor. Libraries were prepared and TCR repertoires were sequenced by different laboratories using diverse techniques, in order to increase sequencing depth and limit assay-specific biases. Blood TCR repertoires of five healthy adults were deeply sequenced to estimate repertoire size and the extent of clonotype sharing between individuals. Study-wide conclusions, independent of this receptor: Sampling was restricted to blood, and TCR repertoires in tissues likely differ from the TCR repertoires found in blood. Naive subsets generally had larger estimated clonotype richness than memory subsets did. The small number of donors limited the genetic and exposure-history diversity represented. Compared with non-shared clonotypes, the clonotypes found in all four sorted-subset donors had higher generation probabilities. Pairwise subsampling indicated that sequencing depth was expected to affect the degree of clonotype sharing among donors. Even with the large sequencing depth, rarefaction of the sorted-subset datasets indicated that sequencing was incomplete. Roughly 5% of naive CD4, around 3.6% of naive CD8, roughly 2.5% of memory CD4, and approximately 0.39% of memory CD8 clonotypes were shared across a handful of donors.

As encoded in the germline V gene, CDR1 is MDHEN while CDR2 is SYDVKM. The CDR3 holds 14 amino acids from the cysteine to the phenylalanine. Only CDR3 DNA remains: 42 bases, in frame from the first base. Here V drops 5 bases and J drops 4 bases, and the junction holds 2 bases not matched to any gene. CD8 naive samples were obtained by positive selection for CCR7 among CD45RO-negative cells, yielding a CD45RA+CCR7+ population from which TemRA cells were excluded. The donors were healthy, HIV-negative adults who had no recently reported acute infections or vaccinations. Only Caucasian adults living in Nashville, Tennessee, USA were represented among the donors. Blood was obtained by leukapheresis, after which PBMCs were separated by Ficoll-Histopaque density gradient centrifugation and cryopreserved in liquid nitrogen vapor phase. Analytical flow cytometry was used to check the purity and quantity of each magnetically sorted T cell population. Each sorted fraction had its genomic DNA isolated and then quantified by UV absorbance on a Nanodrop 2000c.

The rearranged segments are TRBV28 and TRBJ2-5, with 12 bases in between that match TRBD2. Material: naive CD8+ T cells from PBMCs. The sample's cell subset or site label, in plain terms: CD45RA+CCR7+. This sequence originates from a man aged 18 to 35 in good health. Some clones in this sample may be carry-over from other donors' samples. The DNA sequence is TGTGCCAGCAGTGAGGGACTAGCGGGAGAGACCCAGTACTTC. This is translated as CASSEGLAGETQYF.